A selection of T cell receptor beta chains follows, all from one sample in a study of blood T cells in healthy people across ages. TCRdb analysed the 5' RACE reads with MiXCR anew, one entry per CDR3 protein. The table records 710,000 or so distinct CDR3 sequences, approximately 31% of them present only once. The sample consisted of blood. Receptors were obtained from a woman of 80 years or more in good health. Each CDR3 is given with its conserved first and last residue. A D gene is named only where the DNA matches it firmly. Size is omitted from some rows. Given values are once, few, many or a class for expanded clones.

D: -; V: TRBV28; J: TRBJ1-1; size: -; CDR3: CASSLGAGFRTEAFF; DNA: TGTGCCAGCAGTTTAGGCGCAGGGTTCAGGACTGAAGCTTTCTTT
D: -; V: TRBV6-2/TRBV6-3; J: TRBJ2-1; size: many; CDR3: CASSYSGLSSYNEQFF; DNA: TGTGCCAGCAGTTATAGCGGCCTGAGCTCCTACAATGAGCAGTTCTTC
D: -; V: TRBV4-1; J: TRBJ1-4; size: many; CDR3: CASSRFSNEKLFF; DNA: TGCGCCAGCAGCCGATTCTCTAATGAAAAACTGTTTTTT
D: -; V: TRBV5-1; J: TRBJ2-7; size: -; CDR3: CASSQDRSSYEQYF; DNA: TGCGCCAGCAGCCAAGATCGCAGCTCCTACGAGCAGTACTTC
D: -; V: TRBV5-1; J: TRBJ1-2; size: many; CDR3: CASSPGHTLSYGYTF; DNA: TGCGCCAGCAGCCCCGGACACACGCTGTCCTATGGCTACACCTTC
D: -; V: TRBV29-1; J: TRBJ2-7; size: -; CDR3: CSVRGETSSYEQYF; DNA: TGCAGCGTCAGGGGGGAGACTAGCTCCTACGAGCAGTACTTC
D: TRBD2; V: TRBV19; J: TRBJ2-3; size: -; CDR3: CASGWTSLQYF; DNA: TGTGCCAGTGGATGGACTAGCTTGCAGTATTTT
D: -; V: TRBV5-1; J: TRBJ2-1; size: many; CDR3: CASSLQWAEDEQFF; DNA: TGCGCCAGCAGCTTGCAATGGGCCGAGGATGAGCAGTTCTTC
D: -; V: TRBV28; J: TRBJ1-5; size: -; CDR3: CASSPRGGRGNQPQHF; DNA: TGTGCCAGCAGTCCCCGCGGGGGTCGGGGCAATCAGCCCCAGCATTTT
D: -; V: TRBV30; J: TRBJ1-4; size: -; CDR3: CAWSLRGMANEKLFF; DNA: TGTGCCTGGAGTTTAAGGGGTATGGCTAATGAAAAACTGTTTTTT
D: TRBD1; V: TRBV7-2; J: TRBJ1-5; size: few; CDR3: CASSFGTVNQPQHF; DNA: TGTGCCAGCAGCTTCGGGACAGTCAATCAGCCCCAGCATTTT
D: -; V: TRBV4-1; J: TRBJ1-1; size: few; CDR3: CASSQDLGGRGTEAFF; DNA: TGCGCCAGCAGCCAAGATCTCGGGGGCAGGGGCACTGAAGCTTTCTTT
D: TRBD2; V: TRBV5-1; J: TRBJ2-5; size: -; CDR3: CASSLSREAQYF; DNA: TGCGCCAGCAGCTTGAGCCGGGAGGCCCAGTACTTC
D: -; V: TRBV18; J: TRBJ2-5; size: many; CDR3: CASSPLGGDETQYF; DNA: TGTGCCAGCTCACCACTTGGAGGGGATGAGACCCAGTACTTC
D: -; V: TRBV6-6; J: TRBJ1-6; size: -; CDR3: CATGGRGSPLHF; DNA: TGTGCCACCGGGGGGCGGGGTTCACCCCTCCACTTT
D: -; V: TRBV30; J: TRBJ2-7; size: few; CDR3: CAWNQEGEQYF; DNA: TGTGCCTGGAACCAGGAGGGCGAGCAGTACTTC
D: -; V: TRBV4-2; J: TRBJ2-1; size: -; CDR3: CASSQDPGTGDEQFF; DNA: TGTGCCAGCAGCCAAGACCCCGGCACCGGGGATGAGCAGTTCTTC
D: -; V: TRBV5-1; J: TRBJ2-1; size: many; CDR3: CASSLGRGPAGDNEQFF; DNA: TGCGCCAGCAGCTTGGGTAGGGGCCCTGCTGGGGACAATGAGCAGTTCTTC
D: TRBD2; V: TRBV5-1; J: TRBJ2-1; size: many; CDR3: CASSKSGTSQNEYNEQFF; DNA: TGCGCCAGCAGCAAATCCGGGACTAGCCAAAATGAGTACAATGAGCAGTTCTTC
D: -; V: TRBV6-5; J: TRBJ1-4; size: many; CDR3: CASSRAPIATEKLFF; DNA: TGTGCCAGCAGTAGAGCTCCCATAGCTACCGAAAAACTGTTTTTT
D: -; V: TRBV19; J: TRBJ2-5; size: many; CDR3: CASSSQGSQTQYF; DNA: TGTGCCAGTAGTTCGCAGGGGAGTCAGACCCAGTACTTC
D: -; V: TRBV11-1; J: TRBJ2-7; size: -; CDR3: CASSSLIVDEQYF; DNA: TGTGCCAGCAGCTCCTTGATAGTCGACGAGCAGTACTTC
D: -; V: TRBV27; J: TRBJ1-2; size: many; CDR3: CASSLQIGYGYTF; DNA: TGTGCCAGCAGTTTACAGATCGGCTATGGCTACACCTTC
D: TRBD1; V: TRBV30; J: TRBJ2-1; size: -; CDR3: CAWSRDRELNEQFF; DNA: TGTGCCTGGTCCCGGGACAGGGAGCTCAATGAGCAGTTCTTC
D: TRBD1; V: TRBV3-1; J: TRBJ1-5; size: few; CDR3: CASSQDLTGDNQPQHF; DNA: TGTGCCAGCAGCCAGGATTTGACAGGGGACAATCAGCCCCAGCATTTT
D: TRBD1; V: TRBV20-1; J: TRBJ1-6; size: many; CDR3: CSARQFPGQNLSPLHF; DNA: TGCAGTGCTAGACAATTCCCGGGACAGAATCTTTCACCCCTCCACTTT
D: -; V: TRBV7-8; J: TRBJ1-1; size: few; CDR3: CASSLGTQGMNTEAFF; DNA: TGTGCCAGCAGCTTAGGGACCCAGGGCATGAACACTGAAGCTTTCTTT
D: TRBD2; V: TRBV7-2; J: TRBJ2-7; size: -; CDR3: CASSQDAAGGFPEQYF; DNA: TGTGCCAGCAGCCAAGATGCAGCGGGGGGATTTCCCGAGCAGTACTTC
D: -; V: TRBV7-9; J: TRBJ2-3; size: many; CDR3: CASTQDTSTDTQYF; DNA: TGTGCCAGCACACAGGATACTAGCACAGATACGCAGTATTTT
D: -; V: TRBV4-1; J: TRBJ2-2; size: -; CDR3: CASSQDLGGAKYTGELFF; DNA: TGCGCCAGCAGCCAAGATCTGGGCGGGGCTAAGTACACCGGGGAGCTGTTTTTT
D: -; V: TRBV12-3/TRBV12-4; J: TRBJ2-7; size: -; CDR3: CASTNRGLPSGTYNEQYF; DNA: TGTGCCAGCACCAACCGGGGACTCCCAAGTGGCACCTACAATGAGCAGTACTTC
D: TRBD1; V: TRBV2; J: TRBJ2-5; size: many; CDR3: CASNEGQPRETQYF; DNA: TGTGCCAGCAACGAGGGACAGCCTCGAGAGACCCAGTACTTC
D: TRBD1; V: TRBV4-1; J: TRBJ2-5; size: -; CDR3: CASSQDQGVQETQYF; DNA: TGCGCCAGCAGCCAAGATCAGGGGGTACAAGAGACCCAGTACTTC
D: -; V: TRBV10-2; J: TRBJ2-1; size: many; CDR3: CATRSSGALSNEQFF; DNA: TGCGCCACCAGAAGTTCGGGGGCGCTTAGCAATGAGCAGTTCTTC
D: -; V: TRBV6-5; J: TRBJ1-5; size: many; CDR3: CASSPLRGGNQPQHF; DNA: TGTGCCAGCAGTCCACTCCGGGGTGGCAATCAGCCCCAGCATTTT
D: TRBD1; V: TRBV6-1; J: TRBJ1-6; size: many; CDR3: CASRPIQGALSESPLHF; DNA: TGTGCCAGCAGGCCAATACAGGGGGCACTGAGTGAATCACCCCTCCACTTT
D: -; V: TRBV7-2; J: TRBJ2-3; size: many; CDR3: CASSLNRDLADTQYF; DNA: TGTGCCAGCAGCTTAAACAGGGATCTTGCAGATACGCAGTATTTT
D: -; V: TRBV4-1; J: TRBJ2-3; size: many; CDR3: CASSVRQTDTQYF; DNA: TGCGCCAGCAGCGTCCGACAGACAGATACGCAGTATTTT
D: -; V: TRBV7-2; J: TRBJ2-1; size: few; CDR3: CASSFLVNEQFF; DNA: TGTGCCAGCAGCTTCTTGGTCAATGAGCAGTTCTTC
D: -; V: TRBV5-1; J: TRBJ1-2; size: many; CDR3: CASSLDDYGYTF; DNA: TGCGCCAGCAGCTTGGACGATTATGGCTACACCTTC
D: TRBD1; V: TRBV5-1; J: TRBJ2-1; size: -; CDR3: CASSLSSPAPGQRYNEQVF; DNA: TGCGCCAGCAGCTTGAGTTCCCCGGCCCCGGGACAGAGATACAATGAGCAGGTCTTC
D: TRBD2; V: TRBV28; J: TRBJ2-1; size: many; CDR3: CASRTTSGGYGEQFF; DNA: TGTGCCAGCAGGACGACTAGCGGGGGGTATGGTGAGCAGTTCTTC
D: -; V: TRBV20-1; J: TRBJ2-1; size: many; CDR3: CSAPPGRGSDNEQFF; DNA: TGCAGTGCTCCACCAGGGCGGGGCTCGGACAATGAGCAGTTCTTC
D: TRBD2; V: TRBV20-1; J: TRBJ2-7; size: -; CDR3: CSVRRAGEAGEQYF; DNA: TGCAGTGTTAGGCGAGCGGGAGAGGCAGGCGAGCAGTACTTC
D: -; V: TRBV20-1; J: TRBJ1-5; size: once; CDR3: CSAKWAAGNNQPQHF; DNA: TGCAGTGCTAAGTGGGCGGCAGGGAACAATCAGCCCCAGCATTTT
D: -; V: TRBV6-6; J: TRBJ1-1; size: many; CDR3: CASREPPGEGTEAFF; DNA: TGTGCCAGCAGAGAACCCCCGGGAGAGGGCACTGAAGCTTTCTTT
D: -; V: TRBV12-3/TRBV12-4; J: TRBJ2-7; size: many; CDR3: CASTNKGTYEQYF; DNA: TGTGCCAGCACGAACAAGGGAACCTACGAGCAGTACTTC
D: -; V: TRBV6-6; J: TRBJ2-2; size: few; CDR3: CASTLGGFGGELFF; DNA: TGTGCCAGCACCCTCGGTGGGTTTGGCGGGGAGCTGTTTTTT
D: TRBD2; V: TRBV6-5; J: TRBJ2-3; size: once; CDR3: CASSSGLAGYPRGDTQYF; DNA: TGTGCCAGCAGTTCGGGACTAGCGGGCTATCCTAGGGGCGATACGCAGTATTTT
D: TRBD1; V: TRBV7-9; J: TRBJ1-6; size: -; CDR3: CASSRGQDNSPLHF; DNA: TGTGCCAGCAGTCGTGGACAGGATAATTCACCCCTCCACTTT
D: -; V: TRBV5-8; J: TRBJ2-2; size: -; CDR3: CASGGLNTGELFF; DNA: TGTGCCAGCGGGGGCTTAAACACCGGGGAGCTGTTTTTT
D: -; V: TRBV7-8; J: TRBJ2-3; size: -; CDR3: CASRGGPGWADTQYF; DNA: TGTGCCAGCAGGGGCGGGCCAGGCTGGGCCGATACGCAGTATTTT
D: -; V: TRBV6-1; J: TRBJ2-6; size: -; CDR3: CASSEAGGYDVLTF; DNA: TGTGCCAGCAGTGAAGCAGGGGGGTACGACGTCCTGACTTTC
D: -; V: TRBV30; J: TRBJ1-5; size: many; CDR3: CAWGTSDSNQPQHF; DNA: TGTGCCTGGGGAACAAGTGATAGCAATCAGCCCCAGCATTTT
D: -; V: TRBV5-1; J: TRBJ2-1; size: many; CDR3: CASSLPGRRDEQFF; DNA: TGCGCCAGCAGCTTACCGGGACGTCGGGATGAGCAGTTCTTC
D: TRBD1; V: TRBV18; J: TRBJ1-6; size: many; CDR3: CASSTTRDSNSPLHF; DNA: TGTGCCAGCTCAACAACTCGGGACAGTAATTCACCCCTCCACTTT
D: -; V: TRBV7-2; J: TRBJ2-7; size: many; CDR3: CASSPHRARTYEQYF; DNA: TGTGCCAGCAGCCCCCACAGGGCTCGGACCTACGAGCAGTACTTC